These 6 T cell receptor beta chains share one sample of origin, sequenced in a study of regulatory T cells in long-lasting Graves disease. Documented time point: newly diagnosed GD, antithyroid drugs for less than 3 months. After RNA was extracted from PBMCs, the TCR library was made from it. CDR3-region Arm-PCR and iRepertoire HTBI primers produced the TCR beta libraries. TCRdb re-called the multiplex PCR reads through MiXCR, storing one row per CDR3 protein. Here the sample spans hundreds of thousands of distinct CDR3 sequences, 18% being singletons. Sequences were derived from peripheral blood mononuclear cells (PBMCs), sampled at new diagnosis, from a patient treated with antithyroid drugs. The receptor source for this set is a female donor with Graves disease.

CDR3 bases: TGTGCCAGCAGCCAAGATCTAAGACTAGCGGAAGGCACAGATACGCAGTATTTT. Protein sequence: CASSQDLRLAEGTDTQYF. The V call is TRBV4-2, the J call TRBJ2-3, with TRBD2 matching 9 bases. V lost 0 bases to trimming and J lost 1 base; unmatched junction nucleotides: 8. Germline CDR1 LGHNA, CDR2 YNFKEQ. The CDR3 has 18 amino acids.

This clonotype has ten or more counts. The chain carries TRBV3-1 and TRBJ1-3; D gene unclear. Trimming removed 0 bases from V and 0 bases from J, with 3 bases in between. Germline loops: CDR1 LGHDT, CDR2 YNNKEL (reference sequence). This CDR3 spans 14 amino acids. Here the CDR3 DNA reads TGTGCCAGCAGCCAAGAGGACTCTGGAAACACCATATATTTT. Protein sequence: CASSQEDSGNTIYF.

This clonotype was counted ten times or more. This chain links TRBV6-1 with TRBJ1-2; D is unresolved. The CDR3 consists of 15 residues. V lost 6 bases, J lost 2 bases, and 16 bases lay in between. Per germline, CDR1 MNHNS and CDR2 SASEGT. The CDR3: CASSPSGGRNYGYTF. The CDR3 nucleotides are TGTGCCAGCAGCCCCAGTGGTGGGCGGAACTATGGCTACACCTTC.

This clonotype was counted ten times or more. The chain carries TRBV29-1 and TRBJ1-2; 9 bases match TRBD1. CDR3 length equals 13 residues. Trimming at V came to 7 bases and at J to 3 bases, leaving 6 bases not matched to a gene. The germline CDR1 and CDR2 sequences are SQVTM and ANQGSEA. The CDR3 spells CSATRTGDYGYTF. The CDR3 DNA reads TGCAGCGCCACCCGGACAGGGGACTATGGCTACACCTTC.

This clonotype was picked up many times. The V call is TRBV6-5, the J call TRBJ1-3, with D unresolved. V was clipped by 0 bases and J by 0 bases, with 9 bases between them. The CDR3 consists of 16 residues. Germline loops: CDR1 MNHEY, CDR2 SVGAGI. This chain's CDR3 is CASSYSGPYSGNTIYF. The CDR3, as DNA: TGTGCCAGCAGTTACTCCGGACCCTACTCTGGAAACACCATATATTTT.

This clonotype was observed at least ten times. The V and J genes are TRBV2 and TRBJ2-5; 11 bases map to TRBD2. The ends lost 6 bases at V and 1 base at J; junction bases unmatched: 4. This CDR3 is 15 amino acids long. The V gene's germline CDR1 is SNHLY and CDR2 FYNNEI. The CDR3 DNA sequence: TGTGCCAGCAGGACTAGCGGGATTGCCCAAGAGACCCAGTACTTC. Encoded protein: CASRTSGIAQETQYF.